This T cell receptor beta chain appears in the sequencing data of a study of CD8+ T cells in alopecia areata (dated by TCRdb to 2016 to 2019). Regarding the research as a whole: The treated patients took part in an open-label pilot trial in which moderate-to-severe alopecia areata was treated with oral tofacitinib at 5 to 10 mg twice daily. Patients stayed on tofacitinib for 6 to 18 months and then had 6 months of follow-up off drug so that delayed response and recurrence could be assessed. Disease severity in treated patients was measured with the SALT score, which quantifies the percentage of affected scalp surface area. The study used high-throughput TCRbeta sequencing to examine T cell clonal expansion in alopecia areata, in both the C3H/HeJ mouse model and human patients. Human TCRbeta sequencing covered scalp tissue and sorted CD4+ and CD8+ peripheral blood T cells from patchy and totalis/universalis alopecia areata patients and healthy controls. Biopsies were taken from tofacitinib-treated patients at baseline and at 4 and 24 weeks of treatment, and a later scalp biopsy was taken in several of the tofacitinib-treated patients. Scalp clonality was compared across normal scalp (n=4), patchy alopecia areata scalp (n=8), and alopecia totalis/universalis scalp (n=8). RNA came from the PAXgene miRNA kit for fixed scalp, the miRNeasy kit for PBMCs, and the RNeasy kit for mouse skin. TCRbeta CDR3 regions were amplified by immunoSEQ multiplex PCR with 35 Vbeta forward and 13 Jbeta reverse primers. Here is what the overall study found, with its caveats: Lesional scalp, especially in alopecia totalis/universalis, showed higher clonality and more expanded CD8+ clones than normal scalp, suggesting antigenic drive. Shared TCR sequences between patients were less evident than in mice, which may be partly attributable to HLA diversity in the patient population. The treated cohort was small, with a single nonresponder, so links between baseline CD8+ expansion and response need larger studies. Many expanded lesional clones persisted in scalp and blood during tofacitinib treatment, which may partly explain relapse after stopping treatment. Unlike mouse skin, which is dominated by gammadelta T cells, normal human skin has resident alphabeta T cells that are also sequenced, and this complicates analysis of the scalp TCR repertoire. Tofacitinib significantly decreased scalp clonality and the number of expanded CD8+ clones among the top 100 scalp clones.

V trim: 1 base; J trim: 2 bases; unmatched bases: 6. Taken from the germline V gene (reference sequence), the CDR1 and CDR2 loops are MNHEY and SMNVEV. Taken from cysteine to phenylalanine, the CDR3 has 16 residues. Only the CDR3 DNA stays, 48 bases, in frame from base 1. The table lists this clone with a few counts. This clone's antigen is unknown. No qualities accompany the bases; no much larger clone lies one base away. In light of the paper, this sample's time point label describes: less than five weeks on oral tofacitinib. What the treatment or condition label conveys for this sample: oral pan-JAK inhibitor, 5-10 mg twice daily. Lesional scalp punch biopsies and peripheral blood were collected from alopecia areata patients. PBMCs were isolated by density centrifugation and stained for CD3, CD4 and CD8, and CD4+ and CD8+ T cells were sorted on a FACSAria. The library was prepared using the immunoSEQ multiplex PCR assay. For TCR sequencing, RNA was extracted from every sample and reverse transcribed into cDNA to serve as template. SuperScript III was used to make first-strand cDNA, primed with a 2:1 mix of oligo-dT and random hexamers. A synthetic immune receptor repertoire was used to gauge amplification bias, and whatever bias remained was removed computationally. The paper's processing steps were these. Raw reads were preprocessed for error removal, and CDR3 was defined according to IMGT conventions as running from the conserved cysteine to phenylalanine. To get clonality, Shannon entropy was normalized by log2 of the number of productive unique TCRs and the result was subtracted from 1. CD4 or CD8 identity of scalp clones was inferred by cross-referencing scalp TCRbeta sequences with sorted blood CD4 and CD8 repertoires. Imported from immuneACCESS, the table was reduced by TCRdb to in-frame sequences with V and J called. These copies leave out some clones; in studies compared against another copy, an unresolved V gene accounts for under half, and the cause of the remainder is not known. V, J and clone size reflect that table, while D and trimming were determined from the DNA. For this sample the table gives 110,000 to 150,000 clones, of which nearly 55% were detected only once. Of the sample, around 15% falls within the top ten clones.

The receptor was derived from a human donor with alopecia areata. The material sequenced was CD8+ T cells sorted from blood, taken at week 4, from a patient treated with tofacitinib. The chain links TRBV27 with TRBJ2-3; TRBD1 agrees with 7 junctional bases. The CDR3 amino acid sequence is: CASSLWAGGYTDTQYF. The nucleotides read TGTGCCAGCAGTTTATGGGCAGGGGGTTACACAGATACGCAGTATTTT.